Listed below are T cell receptor beta chains from one sample, sequenced in a study of spatial heterogeneity in lung cancer. TCRdb re-derived calls from the 5' RACE reads in MiXCR, one entry per CDR3 protein. The top ten clones hold 36% of a sample with 20,000 or so distinct CDR3 sequences, 10% of them seen once. The material sequenced was PBMCs, taken at follow-up. Receptors were obtained from a female donor with early-stage non-small cell lung cancer. Each CDR3 is given with its conserved first and last residue.

TRBV6-5	TRBJ2-6	CASSYRGSGANVLTF
TRBV5-1	TRBJ1-2	CASSLSLSNYGYTF
TRBV6-5	TRBJ2-1	CASSYTSGSYNEQFF
TRBV28	TRBJ1-2	CASNQGYDYGYTF
TRBV20-1	TRBJ2-7	CSASRLADSYEQYF
TRBV6-5	TRBJ2-7	CASIPLAGGNEQYF
TRBV5-1	TRBJ1-4	CASSLRRAGEKLFF
TRBV29-1	TRBJ2-3	CSAVRGQATDTQYF
TRBV12-3/TRBV12-4	TRBJ1-1	CASRRTGGATEAFF
TRBV7-2	TRBJ2-7	CASSFRGDEQYF
TRBV29-1	TRBJ2-3	CSVRLAGTPGYF
TRBV27	TRBJ2-7	CASTRSSGSSYEQYF
TRBV4-2	TRBJ2-7	CASRLGQDYEQYF
TRBV7-9	TRBJ1-1	CASSPLGTEAFF
TRBV12-3/TRBV12-4	TRBJ2-3	CASSGGLSTDTQYF
TRBV14	TRBJ1-2	CASSRIQGEGVGYTF
TRBV6-6	TRBJ2-1	CASSPGQPYEQFF
TRBV18	TRBJ2-5	CASSSRQGVKETQYF
TRBV11-2	TRBJ2-3	CASREEDTQYF
TRBV19	TRBJ2-7	CASSDRDYFYEQYF
TRBV7-9	TRBJ2-7	CASSLLLVSEQYF
TRBV28	TRBJ2-7	CASSLGGTESYEQYF
TRBV2	TRBJ2-7	CASSGRGHSLSYEQYF
TRBV9	TRBJ2-7	CASSLGFYEQYF
TRBV7-2	TRBJ2-7	CASSLNRARDEQYF
TRBV6-5	TRBJ1-1	CASTRAGRTEAFF
TRBV7-2	TRBJ2-3	CASSLGPSGLSTDTQYF
TRBV7-2	TRBJ1-1	CASSQSLNTEAFF
TRBV14	TRBJ2-7	CASSPRLVWGESYEQYF
TRBV24-1	TRBJ2-7	CATYHRVTRSRIPYEQYF
TRBV5-5	TRBJ1-1	CASSLVAGNTEAFF